This TCR beta chain was identified in a study of OX40 agonist ivuxolimab in advanced cancers. Looking at the study overall: At 0.01 to 10 mg/kg, ivuxolimab was administered intravenously to patients every 2 weeks. Partial responses were observed in three patients, of whom one had hepatocellular carcinoma and two had cutaneous melanoma. General study points: Among T cells, CD8+ cells averaged more expanded clones than CD4+ cells.

Germline V lookup: CDR1 MNHEY, CDR2 SMNVEV (reference sequence). V was shortened by 3 bases and J by 4 bases, with 9 bases between the two germline ends. This CDR3 is built from 13 residues. Comment on this clone: The antigen is not known.

Patients with a history of autoimmune disease or on systemic immunosuppression were excluded. The table came from immunoSEQ multiplex PCR; TCRdb's copy has only in-frame clones and leaves some out. The table records more than 60,000 clones, about 85% of them present only once. The chain recombines TRBV27 with TRBJ1-1, with D possibly being TRBD1 (5 bases). This receptor was obtained from an adult with an advanced solid tumor such as melanoma, head and neck, liver or kidney cancer. The specimen was CD4+ or CD8+ T cells sorted from blood, collected in a trial of the OX40 agonist ivuxolimab. CDR3 sequence reads: CASSLGVPTEAFF. CDR3 DNA sequence: TGTGCCAGCAGTTTGGGGGTCCCCACTGAAGCTTTCTTT.